Described below is a single T cell receptor beta chain sequence and its context. What it binds is not known. One junction end does not reproduce the germline sequence, and a read error may be involved. This specimen belongs to a study of T cell repertoires in cytomegalovirus infection. Study in general: The authors relied on CMV epitopes, both recently identified HLA-C-restricted and well-studied HLA-B-restricted. Evidence of both CMV infection and a matching HLA type came from public TCR beta signatures.

The CDR3 totals 15 residues. CDR1 and CDR2 (germline): MGHRA, YSYEKL. TCRdb fed the reads into MiXCR, producing one record per CDR3 protein. The sample yields approximately 1,000,000 distinct CDR3 sequences, approximately 32% seen once. The sequencing used cultured CD8+ T cells from PBMCs, collected from culture after CMV antigen stimulation. The sequence was collected from a human donor in good health (CMV status not recorded). Some clones in this sample may be carry-over from other donors' samples. The chain couples TRBV4-1 to TRBJ2-3; 15 bases map to TRBD2. The CDR3 loop is CASSHGLAGGSTQYF. DNA for the CDR3: TGTGCCAGCAGCCATGGACTAGCGGGGGGGAGTACGCAGTATTTT.